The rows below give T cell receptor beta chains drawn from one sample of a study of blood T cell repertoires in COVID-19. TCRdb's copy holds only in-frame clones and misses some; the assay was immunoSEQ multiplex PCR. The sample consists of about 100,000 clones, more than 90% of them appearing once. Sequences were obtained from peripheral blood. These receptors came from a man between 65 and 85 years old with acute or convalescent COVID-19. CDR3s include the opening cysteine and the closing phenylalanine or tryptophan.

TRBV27,CASSLRRFSPLHF
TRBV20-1,CSARGTSGYNEQFF
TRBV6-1,CASSEAPGYGYTF
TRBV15,CATSRDKHAVNEKLFF
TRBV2,CASSERVVSYEQYF
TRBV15,CATHPGDYSNQPQHF
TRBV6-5,CASSYGTPLLTDTQYF
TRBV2,CASRGGGTGELFF
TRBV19,CASSIAQYGGQFF
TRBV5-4,CASSLLAETSTDTQYF
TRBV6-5,CASSKRGTEGGYTF
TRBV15,CATSRVGGSTDTQYF
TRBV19,CASRYQGEAFF
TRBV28,CASRSVGGAMDGYTF
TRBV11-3,CASSPPTSGQETQYF
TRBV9,CASSGGPGIYGNQPQHF
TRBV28,CASSPGDRVHQPQHF
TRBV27,CASSPTWGGAQQETQYF
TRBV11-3,CASRATSGRADEQFF
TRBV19,CASSIAKSGTGGYGYTF
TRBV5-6,CASSRSGGQDYGYTF
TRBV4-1,CASSLPQTSGVTDTQYF
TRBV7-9,CASSKPGQGWETQYF
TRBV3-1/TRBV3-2,CASSQTGTDTEAFF
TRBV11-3,CASSARWVSYGGRANEQFF
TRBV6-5,CASSLGLSVTEAFF
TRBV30,CAWSPSRSEKLFF
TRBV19,CATRDSLLYNEQFF
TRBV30,CAWSSAEPVKFF
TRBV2,CASMLRLEAFF
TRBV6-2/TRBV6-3,CASSYSRFPGDGYTF
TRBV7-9,CASSQSGTAYEQYF
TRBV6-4,CASSLDRGETQYF
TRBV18,CASSPPGQGSSPLHF
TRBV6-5,CASTPGGETQYF
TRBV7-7,CASSPRLAGVGTQYF
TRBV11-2,CASSPRTGELFF
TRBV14,CASSQNTGYSPLHF
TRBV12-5,CASGLDQGYEQYF
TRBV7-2,CASSLPIGLAGGSGGELFF
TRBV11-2,CASSFNRDKGQPQHF
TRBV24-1,CATSEGAHEQYF
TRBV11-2,CASSSGLAEYNEQFF
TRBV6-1,CASSDKNTGELFF
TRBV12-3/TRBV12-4,CASSLTVNTEAFF
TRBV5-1,CATKRESSYNEQFF
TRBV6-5,CASSKDSVYGYTF
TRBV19,CASSTTGASPLHF
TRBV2,CASVKSGTGSGNTIYF
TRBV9,CASSVDGDYGYTF
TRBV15,CATRGQLNTGELFF
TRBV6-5,CASSYQPGRGEKLFF
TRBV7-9,CASSPPRGYNEQFF
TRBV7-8,CASTRARDFISGNTIYF
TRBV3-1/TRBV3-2,CASSQVYWGTGLVNQPQHF
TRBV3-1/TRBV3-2,CASSQDRGGYTF
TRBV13,CASSSSGRRPNNEQFF
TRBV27,CASSLMYQGSIAFF
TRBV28,CASGGGWGTEAFF